A single sample gave rise to the 14 T cell receptor beta chains below, sequenced in a study of shared clonotypes between healthy human individuals. Sequenced by immunoSEQ multiplex PCR; TCRdb stores in-frame clones only, minus some. The table has 2,500,000 or so clones, roughly 93% seen once. The sample comprised naive CD4+ T cells from PBMCs. Subset in this sample: CD45RA+ positively selected. These receptor sequences come from a man between 18 and 35 years old in good health. Some clones in this sample may be carry-over from other donors' samples.

The table lists this clone with a few counts. This sequence joins TRBV19 and TRBJ1-5; possibly TRBD1 for D (5 bases). CDR1 and CDR2 (germline): LNHDA, SQIVND (reference sequence). The CDR3 has 14 residues. The V and J ends lost 5 bases and 7 bases respectively, with 15 bases between them. CDR3 nucleotides: TGTGCCAGTAGTTCCGTCGGGGGTGAACAGCCCCAGCATTTT. Translation: CASSSVGGEQPQHF.

This sequence joins TRBV2 and TRBJ2-1, with unresolved D. Trimming took off 5 bases at V and 0 bases at J, with 14 bases between the two ends. The CDR3 is 16 residues long. The germline CDR1 and CDR2 sequences are SNHLY and FYNNEI. The CDR3 nucleotides are TGTGCCAGCAGTTGGAGTTTGCAGAGCTCCTACAATGAGCAGTTCTTC. This encodes CASSWSLQSSYNEQFF.

This chain joins TRBV19 and TRBJ2-3; 8 nucleotides match TRBD2. The junction had 11 bases not matched to a gene; V was cut back by 8 bases and J by 4 bases. The CDR3 has 15 residues. Germline V gene data show CDR1 as LNHDA and CDR2 as SQIVND (reference sequence). In DNA, the CDR3 is TGTGCCAGTGGACGAAGCGGGAGAGGGGCAGATACGCAGTATTTT. It codes for CASGRSGRGADTQYF. Complete variable domain (other parts from reference TRBV19 and TRBJ2-3): DGGITQSPKYLFRKEGQNVTLSCEQNLNHDAMYWYRQDPGQGLRLIYYSQIVNDFQKGDIAEGYSVSREKKESFPLTVTSAQKNPTAFYLCASGRSGRGADTQYFGPGTRLTVL.

This clone showed up just a few times. The rearrangement uses TRBV30 and TRBJ1-1, with no clear D. The germline CDR1 and CDR2 sequences are GTSNPN and SVGIG (reference sequence). The CDR3 has 10 residues. V shed 4 bases and J shed 7 bases, with 7 bases lying between them. CDR3 nucleotide sequence: TGTGCCTGGAATAGGGTTGAAGCTTTCTTT. This translates into CAWNRVEAFF. The full variable domain, its missing parts supplied by reference TRBV30 and TRBJ1-1, is SQTIHQWPATLVQPVGSPLSLECTVEGTSNPNLYWYRQAAGRGLQLLFYSVGIGQISSEVPQNLSASRPQDRQFILSSKKLLLSDSGFYLCAWNRVEAFFGQGTRLTVV.

V and J are TRBV27 and TRBJ2-2; a weak D match, TRBD1 (6 bases). V gave up 4 bases and J gave up 0 bases, with 15 bases separating them. This CDR3 has 17 residues. Germline CDR1 MNHEY, CDR2 SMNVEV (reference sequence). CDR3 sequence reads: CASSSGRTVANTGELFF. CDR3 in DNA: TGTGCCAGCAGTTCGGGACGGACAGTTGCGAACACCGGGGAGCTGTTTTTT.

The rearrangement uses TRBV19 and TRBJ2-7; 7 bases fit TRBD1. CDR1 is LNHDA, CDR2 SQIVND, per germline (reference sequence). The J segment lost 3 bases and the V segment lost 2 bases, leaving 4 bases of the junction unmatched. CDR3 length: 14 residues. The CDR3 is CASSILGQDYEQYF. The DNA for the CDR3 is TGTGCCAGTAGTATACTTGGACAGGACTACGAGCAGTACTTC. Variable domain in full (rest from reference TRBV19 and TRBJ2-7): DGGITQSPKYLFRKEGQNVTLSCEQNLNHDAMYWYRQDPGQGLRLIYYSQIVNDFQKGDIAEGYSVSREKKESFPLTVTSAQKNPTAFYLCASSILGQDYEQYFGPGTRLTVT.

CDR3 in DNA: TGTGCCAGCAGCGTCAAAGACAGGGGGGTAGTGCAGTACTTC. Protein sequence: CASSVKDRGVVQYF. This sequence joins TRBV9 and TRBJ2-7, with 9 bases that match TRBD1. CDR3 length equals 14 residues. The germline V gene has CDR1 SGDLS and CDR2 YYNGEE. V trimming: 2 bases; J trimming: 9 bases; junction bases outside the gene matches: 9.

The chain couples TRBV11-2 to TRBJ1-1; D gene unclear. Trimming took off 5 bases at V and 8 bases at J, with 9 bases between the two ends. CDR3 size: 11 residues. CDR1 is SGHAT, CDR2 FQNNGV, per germline. As DNA, the CDR3 is TGTGCCAGCAGCCCCTACAGCGAAGCTTTCTTT. Its translation is CASSPYSEAFF.

The rearrangement links TRBV7-9 to TRBJ1-2, with D perhaps matching TRBD1 (6 bases). Trimming left V 6 bases short and J 5 bases short, with 16 bases between. The CDR3 is 14 amino acids. Germline CDR1 and CDR2: SEHNR and FQNEAQ (reference sequence). CDR3 nucleotide sequence: TGTGCCAGCAGGCCAAGGGACATGCCATATGGCTACACCTTC. It codes for CASRPRDMPYGYTF.

This clone came up once. Other DNA sequences within the sample encode an identical CDR3. This chain connects TRBV28 to TRBJ2-3; 8 nucleotides line up with TRBD2. Trimming removed 6 bases from V and 0 bases from J; junction bases left unmatched: 5. Germline-derived CDR1 and CDR2 are MDHEN and SYDVKM. This CDR3 contains 15 residues. CDR3 coding DNA: TGTGCCAGCAGCCTTAGCGGGGATAGCACAGATACGCAGTATTTT. Its translation: CASSLSGDSTDTQYF.

The rearrangement uses TRBV2 and TRBJ2-7; 11 positions agree with TRBD2. CDR3 length equals 15 residues. Looked up from germline, CDR1 is SNHLY and CDR2 is FYNNEI. Losses at the gene ends were 0 bases for V and 3 bases for J; bases not matched to a gene: 1. This chain's CDR3 is CASSEAGTSGYEQYF. Here the CDR3 DNA reads TGTGCCAGCAGTGAAGCCGGGACTAGCGGCTACGAGCAGTACTTC.

V usage is TRBV7-2 and J usage is TRBJ2-4, with D perhaps assigned TRBD1 or TRBD2 (5 bases each). Germline V gene lookup returns CDR1 SGHTA and CDR2 FQGNSA. Trimming stripped 3 bases from V and 3 bases from J, with 18 bases between. The CDR3 extends over 17 amino acids. The CDR3 nucleotides read TGTGCCAGCAGCTTGGGTCCAGGGAAGGGAGACAAAAACATTCAGTACTTC. Its protein is CASSLGPGKGDKNIQYF.

The chain joins TRBV4-2 to TRBJ2-5, with TRBD2 identical over 13 bases. Germline CDR1 is LGHNA and CDR2 is YNFKEQ. This CDR3 has 16 residues. Losses at the gene ends were 4 bases for V and 1 base for J; bases not matched to a gene: 3. The CDR3 loop is CASSRTSGRLQETQYF. CDR3 bases: TGTGCCAGCAGCCGGACTAGCGGGAGACTCCAAGAGACCCAGTACTTC.

This rearrangement joins TRBV25-1 to TRBJ1-2; D is undetermined. This CDR3 spans 13 amino acids. V was pared by 6 bases and J by 4 bases, with 12 bases between. Per germline, CDR1 MGHDK and CDR2 SYGVNS. CDR3 region: CASRRGLGYGYTF. CDR3 DNA: TGTGCCAGCAGGCGGGGTTTGGGCTATGGCTACACCTTC.